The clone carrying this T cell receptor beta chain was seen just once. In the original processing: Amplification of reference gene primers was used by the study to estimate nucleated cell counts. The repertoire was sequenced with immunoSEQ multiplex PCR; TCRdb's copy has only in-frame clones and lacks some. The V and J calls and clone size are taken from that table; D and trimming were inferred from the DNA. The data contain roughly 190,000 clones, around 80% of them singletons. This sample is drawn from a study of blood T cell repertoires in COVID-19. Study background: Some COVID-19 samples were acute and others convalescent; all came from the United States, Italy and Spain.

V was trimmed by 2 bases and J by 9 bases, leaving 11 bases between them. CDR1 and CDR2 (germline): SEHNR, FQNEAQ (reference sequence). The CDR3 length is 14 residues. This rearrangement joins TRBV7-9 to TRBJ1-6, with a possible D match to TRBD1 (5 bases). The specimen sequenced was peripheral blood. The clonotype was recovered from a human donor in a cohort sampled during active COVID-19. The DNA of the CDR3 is TGTGCCAGCAGCTTAATAACGACAGCTTCACCCCTCCACTTT. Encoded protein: CASSLITTASPLHF.